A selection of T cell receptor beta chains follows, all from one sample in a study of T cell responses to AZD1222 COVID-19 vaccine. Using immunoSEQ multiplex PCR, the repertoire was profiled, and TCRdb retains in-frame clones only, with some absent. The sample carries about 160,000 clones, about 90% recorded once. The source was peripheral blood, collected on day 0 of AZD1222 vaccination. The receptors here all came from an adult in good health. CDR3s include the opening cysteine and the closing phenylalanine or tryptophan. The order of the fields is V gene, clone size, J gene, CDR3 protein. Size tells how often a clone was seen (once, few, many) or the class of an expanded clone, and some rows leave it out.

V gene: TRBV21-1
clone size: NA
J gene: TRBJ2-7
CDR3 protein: CASSKTGPYEQYF

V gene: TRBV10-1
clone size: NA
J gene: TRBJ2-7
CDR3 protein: CASSESLGASSYEQYF

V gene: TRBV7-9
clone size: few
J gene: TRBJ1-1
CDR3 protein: CASSLDLWPTEAFF

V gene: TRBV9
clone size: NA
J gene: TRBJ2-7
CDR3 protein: CASSVDEGPTYEQYF

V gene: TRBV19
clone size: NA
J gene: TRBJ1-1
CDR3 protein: CASTKPDSLNTEAFF

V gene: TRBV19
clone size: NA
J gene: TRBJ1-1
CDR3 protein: CASSMVTANTEAFF

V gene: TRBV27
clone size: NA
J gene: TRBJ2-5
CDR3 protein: CASGLALAETQYF

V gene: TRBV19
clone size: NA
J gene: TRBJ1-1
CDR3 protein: CASRQGGGNTEAFF

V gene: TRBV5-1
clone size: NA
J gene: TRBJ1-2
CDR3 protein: CASRGGSEYGYTF

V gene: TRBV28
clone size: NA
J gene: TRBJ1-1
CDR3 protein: CASRNVKPGEAFF

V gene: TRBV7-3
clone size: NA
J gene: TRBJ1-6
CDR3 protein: CASSLDPAARAPLHF

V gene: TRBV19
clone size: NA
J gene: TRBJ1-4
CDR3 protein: CASSIGGSSNEKLFF

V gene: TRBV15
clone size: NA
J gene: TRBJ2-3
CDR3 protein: CATSRAEGGTDTQYF

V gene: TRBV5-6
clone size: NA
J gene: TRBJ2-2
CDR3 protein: CASSPGTGVSGELFF

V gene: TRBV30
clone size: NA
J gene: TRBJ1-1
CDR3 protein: CAWRYSAEAFF

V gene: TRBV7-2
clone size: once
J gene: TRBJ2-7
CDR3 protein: CASSRTRQEHYEQYF

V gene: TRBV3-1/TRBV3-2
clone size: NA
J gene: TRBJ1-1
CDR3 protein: CASSQKLNTEAFF

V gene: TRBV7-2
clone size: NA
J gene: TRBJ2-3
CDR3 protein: CASSLLQAGGTDTQYF

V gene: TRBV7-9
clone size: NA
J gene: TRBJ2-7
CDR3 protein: CASSPGEQYF

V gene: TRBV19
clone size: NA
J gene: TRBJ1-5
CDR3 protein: CASTHRGSAQPQHF

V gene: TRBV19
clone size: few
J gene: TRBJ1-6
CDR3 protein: CASSGPARSPLHF

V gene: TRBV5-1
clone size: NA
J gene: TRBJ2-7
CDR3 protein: CASSGTGSGYEQYF

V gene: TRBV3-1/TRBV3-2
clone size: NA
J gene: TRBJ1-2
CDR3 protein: CASSQGPAAEPSTF

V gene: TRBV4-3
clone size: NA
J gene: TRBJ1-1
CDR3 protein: CASSQVDGREAFF

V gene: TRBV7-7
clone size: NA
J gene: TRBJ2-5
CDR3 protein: CASSLGQSDPKQETQYF

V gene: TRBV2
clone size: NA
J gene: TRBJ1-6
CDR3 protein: CASSEADTGTNSPLHF

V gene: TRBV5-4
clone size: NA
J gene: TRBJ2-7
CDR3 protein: CASSFQSAGVNEQYF

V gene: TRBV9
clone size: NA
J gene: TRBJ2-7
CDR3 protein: CASSVEQGSEQYF

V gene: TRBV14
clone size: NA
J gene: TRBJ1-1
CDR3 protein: CASSQDKGPTGEAFF

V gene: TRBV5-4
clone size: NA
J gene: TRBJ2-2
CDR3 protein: CASSRRGVLNTGELFF

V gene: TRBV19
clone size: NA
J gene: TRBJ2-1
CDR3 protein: CASSSLRSAGFRKFF